This TCR beta chain appears in the sequencing data of a study of blood T cell repertoires in COVID-19. Study-wide context: Nucleic acid was either cDNA or gDNA, and it came from T cells, B-cell-depleted T cells, or PBMCs.

V dropped 1 base and J dropped 9 bases, with 9 bases sitting between them. Germline V gives CDR1 SGHAT, CDR2 FQNNGV. CDR3 length: 12 residues. In the authors' workflow: For nucleated cells, counts were estimated from reference gene primer amplification. Data came from immunoSEQ multiplex PCR; TCRdb stores just in-frame clones and leaves some out. D and trimming come from the DNA, and the V and J calls and clone size come from that table. Of tens of thousands of clones in the sample, 91% were seen once. Sequencing was carried out using peripheral blood. The V and J genes are TRBV11-2 and TRBJ2-5; no definite D call. The receptor was isolated from a woman aged 45-65 years in a cohort sampled during active COVID-19. The CDR3 region is CASSLGPGSQYF. The CDR3 DNA follows: TGTGCCAGCAGCTTAGGCCCCGGGTCCCAGTACTTC.